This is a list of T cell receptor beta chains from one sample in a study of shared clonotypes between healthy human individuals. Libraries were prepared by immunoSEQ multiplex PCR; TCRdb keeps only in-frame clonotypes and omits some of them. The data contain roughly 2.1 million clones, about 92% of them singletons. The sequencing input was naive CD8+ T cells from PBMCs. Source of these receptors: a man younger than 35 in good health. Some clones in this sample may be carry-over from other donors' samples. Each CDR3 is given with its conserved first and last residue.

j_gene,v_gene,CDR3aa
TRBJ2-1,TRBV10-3,CAISDVGGSYNEQFF
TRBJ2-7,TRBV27,CASSLGASYYEQYF
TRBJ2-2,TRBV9,CASSFRVTGELFF
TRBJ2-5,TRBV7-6,CASTPQWATEETQYF
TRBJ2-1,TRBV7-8,CASSPQRTAEIYNEQFF
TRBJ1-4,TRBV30,CAWSPATGDGGEKLFF
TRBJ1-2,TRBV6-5,CASSYEWTHTRGYTF
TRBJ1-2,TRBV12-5,CASGSGNYGYTF
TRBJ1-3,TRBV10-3,CAIKGGFSGNTIYF
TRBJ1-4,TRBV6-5,CASSLTRGLIEKLFF
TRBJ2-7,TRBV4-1,CASSQGDTYEQYF
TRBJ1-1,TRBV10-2,CATLRDRGTEAFF
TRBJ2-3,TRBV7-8,CASSAPGTSYADTQYF
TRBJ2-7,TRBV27,CASSLAGSYEQYF
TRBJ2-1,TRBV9,CASSVEVAGSNEQFF
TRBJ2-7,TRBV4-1,CASSQEPGLAGSYEQYF
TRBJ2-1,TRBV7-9,CASSLQREVYNEQFF
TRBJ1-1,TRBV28,CASRQRDRTNTEAFF
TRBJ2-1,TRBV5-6,CASSLLGLRGPGEQFF
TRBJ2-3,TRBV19,CASTTRLALFDTQYF
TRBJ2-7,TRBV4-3,CASSQNRGPPTVQYF
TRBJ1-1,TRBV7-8,CASSPWGGSGDEAFF
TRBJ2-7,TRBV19,CASSIGTGVIEQYF
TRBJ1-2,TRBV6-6,CASSPVSEGASYGYTF
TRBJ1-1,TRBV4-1,CASSPSPGQGVTEAFF
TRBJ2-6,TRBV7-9,CASSDPGQGLSGANVLTF
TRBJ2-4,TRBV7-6,CASSPDRKNIQYF
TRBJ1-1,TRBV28,CASSLYGGMHTEAFF
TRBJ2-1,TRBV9,CASSVGTRHTGNEQFF
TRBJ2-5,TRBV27,CASSLSGSPLTQYF
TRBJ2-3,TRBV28,CASSFGPNPKTDTQYF
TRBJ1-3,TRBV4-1,CASSHPGGRSGNTIYF
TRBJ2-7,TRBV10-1,CASNRTGSYEQYF
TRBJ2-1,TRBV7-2,CASSFRTSSYNEQFF
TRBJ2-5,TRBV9,CASSVGQHPQETQYF
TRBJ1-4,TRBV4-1,CASSQDTGGGEKLFF
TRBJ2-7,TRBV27,CASSHGAYEQYF
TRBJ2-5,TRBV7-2,CASSHRTGETQYF
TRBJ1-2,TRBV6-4,CASSEDRGGGYTF
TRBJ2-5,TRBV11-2,CASSTHGTLGTQYF
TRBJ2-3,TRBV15,CATSSPSTDTQYF
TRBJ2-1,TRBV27,CASSLGGALNEQFF
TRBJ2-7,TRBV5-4,CASSLGVIARDEQYF
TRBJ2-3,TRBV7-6,CASSPGLAGRSSTDTQYF
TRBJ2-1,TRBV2,CASSEDGRLSYNEQFF
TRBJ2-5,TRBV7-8,CASSFKTGGYQETQYF
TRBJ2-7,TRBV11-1,CASSHMEIPAYEQYF
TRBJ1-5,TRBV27,CASSLSHRENQPQHF
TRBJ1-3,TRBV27,CASSLSAGEEYGNTIYF
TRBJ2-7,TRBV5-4,CASSLGFGRAYEQYF
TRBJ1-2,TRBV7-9,CASSLDTEANTF
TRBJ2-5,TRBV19,CASSIVGGAVETQYF
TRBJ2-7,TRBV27,CASSRRGGVEQYF
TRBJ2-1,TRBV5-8,CANHDRGSSYNEQFF
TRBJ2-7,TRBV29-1,CSVETGAGHEQYF